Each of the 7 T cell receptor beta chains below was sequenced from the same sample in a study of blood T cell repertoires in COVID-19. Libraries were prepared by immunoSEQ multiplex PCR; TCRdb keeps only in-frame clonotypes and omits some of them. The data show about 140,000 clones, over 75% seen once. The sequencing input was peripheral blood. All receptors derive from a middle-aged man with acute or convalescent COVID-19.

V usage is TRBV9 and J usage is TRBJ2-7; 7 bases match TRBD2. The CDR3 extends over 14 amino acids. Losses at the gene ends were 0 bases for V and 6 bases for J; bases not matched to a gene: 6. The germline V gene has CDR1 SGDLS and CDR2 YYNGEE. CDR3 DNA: TGTGCCAGCAGCGTAGGCGGGAGTTCGCGCGAGCAGTACTTC. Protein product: CASSVGGSSREQYF.

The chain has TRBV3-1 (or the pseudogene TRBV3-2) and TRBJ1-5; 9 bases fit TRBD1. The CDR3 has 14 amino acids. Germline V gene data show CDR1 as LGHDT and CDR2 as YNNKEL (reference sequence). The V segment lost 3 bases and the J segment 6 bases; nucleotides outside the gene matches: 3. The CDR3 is CASSHSDRGQPQHF. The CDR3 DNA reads TGTGCCAGCAGCCATTCGGACAGGGGTCAGCCCCAGCATTTT.

The CDR3 sequence: CATSRDLLGHQSGNTIYF. CDR3 nucleotides: TGTGCCACCAGCAGAGATCTGCTGGGGCACCAATCTGGAAACACCATATATTTT. This chain uses TRBV15 with TRBJ1-3; TRBD1 is a possible D gene (5 bases). Germline V gene data show CDR1 as LNHNV and CDR2 as YYDKDF (reference sequence). V shed 0 bases and J shed 1 base, with 16 bases lying between them. The CDR3 is 18 amino acids.

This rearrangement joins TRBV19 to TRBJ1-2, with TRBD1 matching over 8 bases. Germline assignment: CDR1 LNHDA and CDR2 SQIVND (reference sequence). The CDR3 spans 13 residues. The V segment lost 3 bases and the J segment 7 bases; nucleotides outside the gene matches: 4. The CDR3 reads CASSISTGAGYTF. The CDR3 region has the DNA TGTGCCAGTAGTATCTCGACAGGGGCTGGCTACACCTTC. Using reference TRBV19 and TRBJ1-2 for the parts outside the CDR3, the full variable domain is DGGITQSPKYLFRKEGQNVTLSCEQNLNHDAMYWYRQDPGQGLRLIYYSQIVNDFQKGDIAEGYSVSREKKESFPLTVTSAQKNPTAFYLCASSISTGAGYTFGSGTRLTVV.

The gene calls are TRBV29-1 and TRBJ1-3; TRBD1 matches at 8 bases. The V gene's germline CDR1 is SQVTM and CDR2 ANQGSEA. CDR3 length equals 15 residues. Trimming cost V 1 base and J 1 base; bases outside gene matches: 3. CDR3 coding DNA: TGCAGCGTTGAAGGGACAGGGCAGTCTGGAAACACCATATATTTT. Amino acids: CSVEGTGQSGNTIYF.

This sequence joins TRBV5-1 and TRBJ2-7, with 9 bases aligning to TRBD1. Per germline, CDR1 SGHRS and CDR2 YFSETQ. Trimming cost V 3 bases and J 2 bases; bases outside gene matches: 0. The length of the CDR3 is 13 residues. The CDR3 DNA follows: TGCGCCAGCAGCTGGACAGGGGCCTACGAGCAGTACTTC. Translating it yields CASSWTGAYEQYF.

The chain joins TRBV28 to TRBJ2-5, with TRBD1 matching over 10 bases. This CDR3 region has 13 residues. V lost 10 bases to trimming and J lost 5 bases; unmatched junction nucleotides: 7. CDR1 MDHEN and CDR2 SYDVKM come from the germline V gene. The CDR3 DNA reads TGTGCCAACCGGGACAGGGGAGGGGAGACCCAGTACTTC. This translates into CANRDRGGETQYF. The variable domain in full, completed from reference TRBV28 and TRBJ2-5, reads DVKVTQSSRYLVKRTGEKVFLECVQDMDHENMFWYRQDPGLGLRLIYFSYDVKMKEKGDIPEGYSVSREKKERFSLILESASTNQTSMYLCANRDRGGETQYFGPGTRLLVL.